These 10 T cell receptor beta chains share one sample of origin, sequenced in a study of blood T cell repertoires in COVID-19. Sequenced by immunoSEQ multiplex PCR; TCRdb stores in-frame clones only, minus some. The repertoire holds over 85,000 clones, with around nine tenths as singletons. Sequencing input: peripheral blood. Receptors were obtained from an elderly woman with acute or convalescent COVID-19.

This clone was detected only once. The rearrangement joins TRBV10-3 to TRBJ2-1; D might be TRBD2 (6 bases). Germline V gives CDR1 ENHRY, CDR2 SYGVKD. This CDR3 has 14 amino acids. Between the trimmed V and J ends, which lost 0 bases and 9 bases, there was a span of 12 bases. The CDR3 loop is CAISESASEREQFF. The DNA of the CDR3 is TGTGCCATCAGTGAGTCCGCTAGCGAACGTGAGCAGTTCTTC.

The V and J genes are TRBV19 and TRBJ1-3, with 11 bases aligning to TRBD1. Trimming took 3 bases from V and 9 from J; bases not matched to a gene: 4. Germline assignment: CDR1 LNHDA and CDR2 SQIVND (reference sequence). This CDR3 comprises 14 residues. CDR3 bases: TGTGCCAGTAGTATTCCGGGACAGGGGGTCACCATATATTTT. Protein product: CASSIPGQGVTIYF. The entire variable domain, with the rest obtained from reference TRBV19 and TRBJ1-3, is as follows: DGGITQSPKYLFRKEGQNVTLSCEQNLNHDAMYWYRQDPGQGLRLIYYSQIVNDFQKGDIAEGYSVSREKKESFPLTVTSAQKNPTAFYLCASSIPGQGVTIYFGEGSWLTVV.

The chain recombines TRBV5-1 with TRBJ2-7; 8 nucleotides line up with TRBD1. Per germline, CDR1 SGHRS and CDR2 YFSETQ. Trimming cost V 1 base and J 1 base; bases outside gene matches: 4. The CDR3 is 15 residues long. As DNA, the CDR3 is TGCGCCAGCAGCTTGACCGGGACAGGATCCTACGAGCAGTACTTC. Its protein is CASSLTGTGSYEQYF.

The V gene is TRBV2, the J gene TRBJ2-3; TRBD2 matches 9 bases. The germline gives CDR1 SNHLY, CDR2 FYNNEI. The CDR3 sequence is 13 residues long. Trimming removed 2 bases from V and 9 bases from J; junction bases left unmatched: 3. The CDR3 spells CASSEWRGGTQYF. CDR3 DNA: TGTGCCAGCAGTGAATGGCGGGGGGGAACGCAGTATTTT.

J is TRBJ1-1 and V is TRBV2, with 11 positions matching TRBD1. The CDR3 loop spans 15 amino acids. Germline V lookup: CDR1 SNHLY, CDR2 FYNNEI. V shed 6 bases, J shed 5 bases, and the junction held 8 bases outside the gene matches. The CDR3 loop reads CASRSGTGGSTEAFF. In DNA, the CDR3 is TGTGCCAGCAGGAGCGGGACAGGGGGTTCAACTGAAGCTTTCTTT.

This chain uses TRBV29-1 with TRBJ2-7, with D unclear. V dropped 3 bases and J dropped 6 bases, with 15 bases sitting between them. CDR1 and CDR2 (germline): SQVTM, ANQGSEA. The CDR3 runs to 13 residues. The DNA of the CDR3 is TGCAGCGTTGATTTTGGCCTCCCCCGCGAGCAGTACTTC. Translated: CSVDFGLPREQYF.

This clone appeared a single time. The chain combines TRBV7-2 with TRBJ1-6; no firm D call. Trimming shortened V by 1 base and J by 7 bases, and 11 bases separated the two germline ends. This CDR3 has 15 residues. Germline CDR1 is SGHTA and CDR2 is FQGNSA. Here the CDR3 reads CASSLERQSNSPLHF. In nucleotides, the CDR3 is TGTGCCAGCAGCTTAGAGAGGCAGTCCAATTCACCCCTCCACTTT.

The V and J genes are TRBV6-5 and TRBJ1-4; 10 nucleotides align to TRBD1. V shed 6 bases, J shed 8 bases, and the junction held 0 bases outside the gene matches. This CDR3 comprises 12 residues. Per germline, CDR1 MNHEY and CDR2 SVGAGI. CDR3 loop: CASRGQGEKLFF. In DNA, the CDR3 is TGTGCCAGCAGGGGACAGGGGGAAAAACTGTTTTTT.

The table lists this clone with a few counts. The chain combines TRBV7-2 with TRBJ2-3; 9 positions agree with TRBD1. Germline V gene sequence: CDR1 SGHTA, CDR2 FQGNSA. The CDR3 consists of 14 residues. V shed 4 bases and J 6 bases; nucleotides not matched to a gene: 5. The CDR3 spells CASSSNRGPDTQYF. The CDR3 bases are TGTGCCAGCAGCTCTAACAGGGGGCCGGATACGCAGTATTTT.

V is TRBV7-6 and J is TRBJ2-1; no firm D call. In germline, CDR1 is SGHVS, CDR2 FNYEAQ. Trimming cost V 5 bases and J 0 bases, with 11 bases left between them. The CDR3 loop spans 15 amino acids. The CDR3 reads CASSLVLSSYNEQFF. In DNA, the CDR3 is TGTGCCAGCAGCCTTGTTCTCAGCTCCTACAATGAGCAGTTCTTC.